This is a list of T cell receptor beta chains from one sample in a study of cytomegalovirus exposure and HLA in healthy donors. Measured with immunoSEQ multiplex PCR; TCRdb has only the in-frame clones, and not every one. The sample yields about 110,000 clones, about 81% seen once. The source material was PBMCs. All receptors come from a male donor in good health and CMV-seropositive. The CDR3 runs from the conserved cysteine through the conserved F or W. The D gene is left open where the match is weak. Size is omitted from some rows. Given values are once, few, many or a class for expanded clones.

len	j_gene	abundance	v_gene	d_gene	CDR3nt	CDR3aa
16	TRBJ2-7	few	TRBV28	TRBD1	TGTGCCAGCAGCGGCTTTGGACAGGGGGTTGAGGGCGAGCAGTACTTC	CASSGFGQGVEGEQYF
14	TRBJ1-1	.	TRBV4-3	TRBD1	TGCGCCAGCAGCCAGGGGACAGAGAACACTGAAGCTTTCTTT	CASSQGTENTEAFF
17	TRBJ2-1	.	TRBV9	TRBD2	TGTGCCAGCAGCCTTAGGACTAGCGGGGGGCTACACAATGAGCAGTTCTTC	CASSLRTSGGLHNEQFF
18	TRBJ1-3	.	TRBV23-1	.	TGCGCCAGCAGTCACTCCCGGGTAGTGGGTTTGGAAGGAAACACCATATATTTT	CASSHSRVVGLEGNTIYF
15	TRBJ1-2	.	TRBV19	.	TGTGCCAGTAGTATAGCCGACAGGCTAGGTTATGGCTACACCTTC	CASSIADRLGYGYTF
16	TRBJ1-1	few	TRBV5-1	TRBD1	TGCGCCAGCAGCGGGTCACAGGGGGTAGGTCTCACTGAAGCTTTCTTT	CASSGSQGVGLTEAFF
11	TRBJ2-1	.	TRBV14	.	TGTGCCAGCAGCTCCCGGGACTTCCAGTTCTTC	CASSSRDFQFF
16	TRBJ2-3	.	TRBV18	.	TGTGCCAGCTCACCAATGGTGCAGGGGTCAGCAGATACGCAGTATTTT	CASSPMVQGSADTQYF
15	TRBJ2-3	.	TRBV27	TRBD2	TGTGCCAGCAGTCCGGGGACTAGCGGGAGCGATACGCAGTATTTT	CASSPGTSGSDTQYF
16	TRBJ2-3	.	TRBV7-2	TRBD1	TGTGCCAGCAGCTTATCCGGGCAGGGGGCCGGAGATACGCAGTATTTT	CASSLSGQGAGDTQYF
15	TRBJ1-2	.	TRBV4-1	.	TGCGCCAGCAGCCAGATGTCAGCGGGGCTAGGTGGCTACACCTTC	CASSQMSAGLGGYTF
12	TRBJ2-7	.	TRBV19	.	TGTGCCAGTAGTCCGACAGGTGGAAGGCAGTACTTC	CASSPTGGRQYF
14	TRBJ1-1	.	TRBV18	TRBD1	TGTGCCAGCTCACCCCAACAGGGGGACACTGAAGCTTTCTTT	CASSPQQGDTEAFF
19	TRBJ2-1	.	TRBV9	TRBD2	TGTGCCAGCAGCGACCCCCACGCCTTAGCGGGGGCAATGTACAATGAGCAGTTCTTC	CASSDPHALAGAMYNEQFF
13	TRBJ2-3	.	TRBV6-5	TRBD2	TGTGCCACCTCGGGGGGAGGGGCGGATACGCAGTATTTT	CATSGGGADTQYF
14	TRBJ1-2	.	TRBV27	TRBD1	TGTGCCAGCAGTTTAGGGACAGGGCTGGAAGGCTACACCTTC	CASSLGTGLEGYTF